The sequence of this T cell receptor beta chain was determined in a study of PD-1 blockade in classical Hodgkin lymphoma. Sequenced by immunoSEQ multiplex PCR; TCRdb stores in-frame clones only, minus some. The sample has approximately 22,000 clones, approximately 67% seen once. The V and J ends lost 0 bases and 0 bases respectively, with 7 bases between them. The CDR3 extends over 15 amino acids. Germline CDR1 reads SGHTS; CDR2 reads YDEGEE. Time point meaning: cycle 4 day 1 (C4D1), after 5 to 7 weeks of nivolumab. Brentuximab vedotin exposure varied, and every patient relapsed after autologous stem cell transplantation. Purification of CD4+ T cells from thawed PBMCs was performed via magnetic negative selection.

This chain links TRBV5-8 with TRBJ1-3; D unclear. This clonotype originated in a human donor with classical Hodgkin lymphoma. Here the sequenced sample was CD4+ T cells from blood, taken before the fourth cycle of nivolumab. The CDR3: CASSLDTYSGNTIYF. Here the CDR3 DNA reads TGTGCCAGCAGCTTGGACACTTACTCTGGAAACACCATATATTTT.